What follows describes a single TCR beta chain. Its antigen is as yet unknown. The data belong to a study of T cell repertoires in cytomegalovirus infection. Turning to the study itself: It was the public TCR beta signatures that indicated both CMV infection and matching HLA type.

Study-wide results and caveats: CMV carriers with the relevant HLA were identified by cumulative public TCR beta family frequency. The ex vivo response was dominated by HLA-C-restricted CMV-specific TCR beta clonotypes.

There are 15 residues in the CDR3. Trimming pared 4 bases from V and 1 base from J, leaving 11 bases between. TCRdb reprocessed the reads with MiXCR, giving one entry per CDR3 protein. The data show 300,000 or so distinct CDR3 sequences, roughly 25% seen once. Sequencing was performed on cultured PBMCs, taken from culture after CMV antigen stimulation. The source of this sequence is a human donor in good health (CMV status not recorded). Some clones in this sample may be carry-over from other donors' samples. This chain links TRBV12-3 or TRBV12-4 with TRBJ2-1; D perhaps matches TRBD2 (6 bases). CDR3 loop: CASSWGGASYNEQFF. The CDR3 coding sequence is TGTGCCAGCAGTTGGGGCGGGGCTTCCTACAATGAGCAGTTCTTC.